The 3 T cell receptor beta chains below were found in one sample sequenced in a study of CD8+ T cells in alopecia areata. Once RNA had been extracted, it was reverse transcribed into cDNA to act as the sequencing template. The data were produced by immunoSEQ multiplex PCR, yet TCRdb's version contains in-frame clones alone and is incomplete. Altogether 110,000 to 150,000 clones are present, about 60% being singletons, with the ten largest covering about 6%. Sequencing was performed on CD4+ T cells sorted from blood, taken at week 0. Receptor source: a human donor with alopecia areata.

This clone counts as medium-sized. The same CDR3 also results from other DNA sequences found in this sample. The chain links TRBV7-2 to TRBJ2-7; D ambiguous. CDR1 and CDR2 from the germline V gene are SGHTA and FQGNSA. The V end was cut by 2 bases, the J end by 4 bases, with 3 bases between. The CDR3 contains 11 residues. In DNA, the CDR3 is TGTGCCAGCAGCTTAAGATACGAGCAGTACTTC. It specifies CASSLRYEQYF.

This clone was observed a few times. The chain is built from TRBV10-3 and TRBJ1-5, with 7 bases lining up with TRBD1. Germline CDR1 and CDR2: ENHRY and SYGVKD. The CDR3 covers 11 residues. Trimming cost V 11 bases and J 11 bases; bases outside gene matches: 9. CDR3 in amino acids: CAVGSQGAQHF. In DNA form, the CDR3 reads TGTGCCGTCGGGAGCCAGGGGGCCCAGCATTTT.

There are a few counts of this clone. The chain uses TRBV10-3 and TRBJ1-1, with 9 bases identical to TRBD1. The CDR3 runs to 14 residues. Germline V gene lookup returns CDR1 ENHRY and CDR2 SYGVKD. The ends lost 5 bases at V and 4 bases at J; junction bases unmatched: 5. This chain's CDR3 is CAISPTTGGTEAFF. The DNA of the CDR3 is TGTGCCATCAGTCCCACGACAGGGGGCACTGAAGCTTTCTTT.